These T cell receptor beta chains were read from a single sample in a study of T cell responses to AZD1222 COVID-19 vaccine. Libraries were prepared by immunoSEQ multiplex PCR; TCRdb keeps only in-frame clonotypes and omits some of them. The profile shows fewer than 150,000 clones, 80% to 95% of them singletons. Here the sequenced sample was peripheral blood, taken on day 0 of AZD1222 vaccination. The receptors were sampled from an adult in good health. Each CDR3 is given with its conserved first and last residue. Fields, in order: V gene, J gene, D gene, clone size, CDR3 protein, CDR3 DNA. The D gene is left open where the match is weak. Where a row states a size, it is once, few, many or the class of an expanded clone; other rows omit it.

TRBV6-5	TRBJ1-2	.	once	CASSLGEGYYGYTF	TGTGCCAGCAGTTTGGGGGAGGGGTACTATGGCTACACCTTC
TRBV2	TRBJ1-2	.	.	CASSDLRGTYNGYTF	TGTGCCAGCAGTGATCTGAGGGGCACGTACAATGGCTACACCTTC
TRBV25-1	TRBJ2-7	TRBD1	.	CASSANRGYEQYF	TGTGCCAGCAGTGCCAACAGGGGTTACGAGCAGTACTTC
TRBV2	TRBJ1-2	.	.	CASSGTHLLIGYTF	TGTGCCAGCAGCGGGACGCACCTCCTTATTGGCTACACCTTC
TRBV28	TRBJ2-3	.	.	CASSGPVETDTQYF	TGTGCCAGCAGTGGACCGGTGGAGACAGATACGCAGTATTTT
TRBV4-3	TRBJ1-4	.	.	CASSQRWTASEKLFF	TGCGCCAGCAGCCAACGATGGACAGCGAGCGAAAAACTGTTTTTT
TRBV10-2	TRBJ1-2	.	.	CASSESRGLEGYTF	TGCGCCAGCAGTGAGTCGCGAGGGCTCGAAGGCTACACCTTC
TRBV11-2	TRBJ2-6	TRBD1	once	CASSRNGQGVGTGANVLTF	TGTGCCAGCAGTCGCAACGGACAGGGGGTTGGTACTGGGGCCAACGTCCTGACTTTC
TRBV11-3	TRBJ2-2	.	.	CASSLVGGTDTGELFF	TGTGCCAGCAGCTTAGTAGGGGGTACGGACACCGGGGAGCTGTTTTTT
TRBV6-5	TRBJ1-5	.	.	CASSAAVNQPQHF	TGTGCCAGCAGCGCGGCTGTAAATCAGCCCCAGCATTTT
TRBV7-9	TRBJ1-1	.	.	CASRDRTGDTEAFF	TGTGCCAGCAGAGACCGAACCGGTGACACTGAAGCTTTCTTT
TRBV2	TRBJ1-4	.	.	CASRGMHEKLFF	TGTGCCAGCAGGGGGATGCATGAAAAACTGTTTTTT
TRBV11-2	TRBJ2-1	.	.	CASHHNGAGSYNEQFF	TGTGCCAGCCACCACAATGGGGCAGGATCCTACAATGAGCAGTTCTTC
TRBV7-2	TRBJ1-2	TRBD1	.	CASSLGDRVNYGYTF	TGTGCCAGCAGCTTAGGGGACAGAGTAAACTATGGCTACACCTTC
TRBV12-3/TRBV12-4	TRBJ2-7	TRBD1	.	CASRDRDRYEQYF	TGTGCCAGCAGGGACAGGGACAGGTACGAGCAGTACTTC
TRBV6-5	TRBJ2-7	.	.	CASSHLYEQYF	TGTGCCAGCAGTCACCTCTACGAGCAGTACTTC
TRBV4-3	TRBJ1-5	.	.	CASSQDIRNEPQHF	TGCGCCAGCAGCCAAGATATCCGAAATGAGCCCCAGCATTTT
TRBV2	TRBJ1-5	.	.	CASSAQNQPQHF	TGTGCCAGCAGTGCTCAGAATCAGCCCCAGCATTTT
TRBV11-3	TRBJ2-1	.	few	CASSLDGEAYNEQFF	TGTGCCAGCAGCTTAGACGGGGAGGCCTACAATGAGCAGTTCTTC
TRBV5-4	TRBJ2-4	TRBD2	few	CASSLGGLASNIQYF	TGTGCCAGCAGCTTAGGGGGACTAGCGAGTAACATTCAGTACTTC
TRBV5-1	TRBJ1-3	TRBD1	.	CASSLGRGRSGNTIYF	TGCGCCAGCAGCTTGGGCAGGGGGCGAAGTGGAAACACCATATATTTT
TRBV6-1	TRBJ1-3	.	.	CASSEAYQMGPTGNTIYF	TGTGCCAGCAGTGAAGCGTATCAGATGGGGCCGACTGGAAACACCATATATTTT
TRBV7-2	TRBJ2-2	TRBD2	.	CASRELAPGELFF	TGTGCCAGCAGGGAACTAGCGCCCGGGGAGCTGTTTTTT
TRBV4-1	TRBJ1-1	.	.	CASSQIGLTEAFF	TGCGCCAGCAGCCAGATCGGACTCACTGAAGCTTTCTTT
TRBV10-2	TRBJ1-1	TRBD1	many	CASTPGQGGTEAFF	TGCGCCAGCACGCCCGGACAGGGGGGGACTGAAGCTTTCTTT
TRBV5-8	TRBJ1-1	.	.	CASSLGFRQPNTEAFF	TGTGCCAGCAGCTTAGGATTTCGACAGCCGAACACTGAAGCTTTCTTT